A selection of T cell receptor beta chains follows, all from one sample in a study of cytomegalovirus exposure and HLA in healthy donors. Assay used: immunoSEQ multiplex PCR; TCRdb lists only in-frame clones, some missing. Its clone listing holds 95,000 to 110,000 clones. The sample taken for sequencing was PBMCs. The receptor source for this set is a middle-aged man in good health and CMV-seronegative. The CDR3 runs from the conserved cysteine through the conserved F or W. A D gene is named only where the DNA matches it firmly.

v_call,d_call,j_call,cdr3_aa,cdr3_nt
TRBV6-5,NA,TRBJ2-3,CASSNLVPTDTQYF,TGTGCCAGCAGTAACCTAGTTCCGACAGATACGCAGTATTTT
TRBV27,TRBD1,TRBJ1-1,CASSFDRAPGAEAFF,TGTGCCAGCAGTTTCGACAGGGCACCGGGAGCTGAAGCTTTCTTT
TRBV11-2,NA,TRBJ1-1,CASTQRQPAIEAFF,TGTGCCAGCACCCAAAGACAGCCCGCTATTGAAGCTTTCTTT
TRBV15,NA,TRBJ2-7,CATSREQGFSYEQYF,TGTGCCACCAGCAGAGAACAGGGATTCTCCTACGAGCAGTACTTC
TRBV25-1,TRBD2,TRBJ2-1,CASSRAGGSWNEQFF,TGTGCCAGCAGTCGAGCGGGAGGCTCCTGGAATGAGCAGTTCTTC
TRBV28,TRBD2,TRBJ2-3,CASSLWTSGSADTQYF,TGTGCCAGCAGTTTATGGACTAGCGGGAGTGCAGATACGCAGTATTTT
TRBV11-3,NA,TRBJ2-3,CASSPTGGADTQYF,TGTGCCAGCAGCCCGACAGGTGGCGCAGATACGCAGTATTTT
TRBV30,TRBD1,TRBJ1-1,CAWIRDRGGTEAFF,TGTGCCTGGATCCGGGACAGGGGTGGCACTGAAGCTTTCTTT
TRBV23-1,NA,TRBJ1-1,CASTSLEFPEAFF,TGCGCCAGCACCTCTTTGGAGTTCCCTGAAGCTTTCTTT
TRBV7-2,TRBD1,TRBJ2-7,CASSPNRGTYEQYF,TGTGCCAGCAGCCCCAACAGGGGAACCTACGAGCAGTACTTC
TRBV7-2,TRBD1,TRBJ1-1,CASSKGTARSTEAFF,TGTGCCAGCAGCAAAGGGACAGCTCGGAGCACTGAAGCTTTCTTT
TRBV6-1,TRBD1,TRBJ2-7,CASSEARTGDAYEQYF,TGTGCCAGCAGTGAAGCTAGGACAGGGGACGCCTACGAGCAGTACTTC
TRBV7-9,NA,TRBJ2-5,CASSLVQLTQETQYF,TGTGCCAGCAGCTTAGTACAGCTCACACAAGAGACCCAGTACTTC
TRBV5-1,NA,TRBJ2-5,CASSFSARYYEETQYF,TGCGCCAGCAGCTTCTCAGCTAGGTACTACGAAGAGACCCAGTACTTC
TRBV30,NA,TRBJ1-4,CAWSSLAYNEKLFF,TGTGCCTGGAGTTCTCTCGCCTATAATGAAAAACTGTTTTTT
TRBV9,NA,TRBJ2-2,CASSVAQANTGELFF,TGTGCCAGCAGCGTAGCACAAGCGAACACCGGGGAGCTGTTTTTT
TRBV10-1,TRBD1,TRBJ2-5,CASSESRGLETQYF,TGCGCCAGCAGTGAGTCGAGGGGGCTAGAGACCCAGTACTTC
TRBV7-9,NA,TRBJ2-5,CASSLRGPETQYF,TGTGCCAGCAGCTTGCGGGGTCCAGAGACCCAGTACTTC
TRBV30,NA,TRBJ1-6,CAWRSGKDSPLHF,TGTGCCTGGAGATCAGGGAAGGATTCACCCCTCCACTTT
TRBV5-4,NA,TRBJ2-2,CASSTRTVGAGELFF,TGTGCCAGCAGTACCCGGACAGTAGGAGCCGGGGAGCTGTTTTTT
TRBV30,NA,TRBJ2-1,CAWSVINEQFF,TGTGCCTGGAGTGTTATCAATGAGCAGTTCTTC
TRBV30,NA,TRBJ2-7,CAWSVPGDEQYF,TGTGCCTGGAGTGTTCCGGGAGACGAGCAGTACTTC
TRBV5-1,TRBD1,TRBJ2-2,CASRQGQENTGELFF,TGCGCCAGCAGACAAGGACAGGAGAACACCGGGGAGCTGTTTTTT
TRBV7-2,NA,TRBJ1-5,CASSYTSNQPQHF,TGTGCCAGCAGCTATACTTCCAATCAGCCCCAGCATTTT
TRBV2,TRBD2,TRBJ2-5,CASRPPGLAGVETQYF,TGTGCCAGCAGACCTCCGGGACTAGCGGGAGTGGAGACCCAGTACTTC
TRBV19,NA,TRBJ2-7,CASSIVGRGSYEQYF,TGTGCCAGTAGTATAGTTGGCAGGGGATCCTACGAGCAGTACTTC
TRBV15,TRBD2,TRBJ2-3,CATSRDRGVAGDSSSTDTQYF,TGTGCCACCAGCAGAGATCGAGGAGTAGCGGGGGATTCCTCTAGCACAGATACGCAGTATTTT
TRBV6-5,NA,TRBJ2-7,CASSRGDSSYEQYF,TGTGCCAGCAGCAGGGGGGACAGCTCCTACGAGCAGTACTTC
TRBV29-1,TRBD1,TRBJ2-7,CSVRDRASWEQYF,TGCAGCGTCCGGGACAGGGCTTCTTGGGAGCAGTACTTC
TRBV4-1,TRBD2,TRBJ2-5,CASSQDPLAGIQETQYF,TGCGCCAGCAGCCAAGACCCCCTAGCGGGGATTCAAGAGACCCAGTACTTC
TRBV2,TRBD1,TRBJ1-5,CASSQRTGLPNSNQPQHF,TGTGCCAGCAGCCAGAGGACAGGGCTTCCAAATAGCAATCAGCCCCAGCATTTT
TRBV5-1,NA,TRBJ2-7,CASSLGRSYEQYF,TGCGCCAGCAGCTTGGGACGGAGCTACGAGCAGTACTTC
TRBV6-5,TRBD1,TRBJ1-2,CASSSIGQGVYGYTF,TGTGCCAGCAGTTCGATTGGACAGGGGGTCTATGGCTACACCTTC
TRBV18,NA,TRBJ1-2,CASSPGVVPHYGYTF,TGTGCCAGCTCTCCGGGGGTTGTGCCGCACTATGGCTACACCTTC
TRBV14,NA,TRBJ1-2,CASSQDGSYGYTF,TGTGCCAGCAGCCAAGATGGCTCCTATGGCTACACCTTC
TRBV4-1,TRBD2,TRBJ2-5,CASSQGGTSGRARETQYF,TGCGCCAGCAGCCAAGGGGGGACTAGCGGGAGGGCCCGGGAGACCCAGTACTTC
TRBV7-9,TRBD2,TRBJ2-3,CASSLVAGGFTDTQYF,TGTGCCAGCAGCTTAGTTGCGGGAGGGTTCACAGATACGCAGTATTTT
TRBV4-1,NA,TRBJ2-7,CASSQDVGLSYEQYF,TGCGCCAGCAGCCAAGATGTGGGCCTCTCCTACGAGCAGTACTTC
TRBV7-2,TRBD2,TRBJ2-7,CASSPGLAGVYEQYF,TGTGCCAGCAGCCCCGGACTAGCGGGGGTTTACGAGCAGTACTTC
TRBV28,NA,TRBJ2-7,CASSTDRTAYEQYF,TGTGCCAGCAGTACAGACAGAACCGCCTACGAGCAGTACTTC
TRBV7-9,TRBD1,TRBJ1-2,CASSTPGTGTYGYTF,TGTGCCAGCAGCACGCCCGGGACAGGGACCTATGGCTACACCTTC
TRBV6-5,NA,TRBJ2-2,CASSYRGLSNTGELFF,TGTGCCAGCAGTTATCGAGGGCTTTCGAACACCGGGGAGCTGTTTTTT
TRBV11-2,NA,TRBJ2-1,CASSLDRNNEQFF,TGTGCCAGCAGCTTAGACAGAAACAATGAGCAGTTCTTC
TRBV7-2,NA,TRBJ2-5,CASRPSSDPPGETQYF,TGTGCCAGCAGGCCATCGAGCGACCCCCCGGGAGAGACCCAGTACTTC
TRBV10-1,TRBD1,TRBJ1-6,CASSQDRVSPLHF,TGCGCCAGCAGCCAGGACAGGGTCTCACCCCTCCACTTT
TRBV6-5,NA,TRBJ1-6,CASSETGSAPLHF,TGTGCCAGCAGTGAAACAGGGTCGGCACCCCTCCACTTT
TRBV28,NA,TRBJ1-3,CASSPSWLSGNTIYF,TGTGCCAGCAGTCCCTCATGGCTCTCTGGAAACACCATATATTTT
TRBV7-2,TRBD2,TRBJ2-5,CASSQVLASGEETQYF,TGTGCCAGCAGCCAGGTCCTTGCTAGCGGGGAAGAGACCCAGTACTTC
TRBV7-2,NA,TRBJ1-2,CASSSTQGISYTF,TGTGCCAGCAGCTCAACTCAGGGAATTAGCTACACCTTC
TRBV7-9,NA,TRBJ1-3,CASSSVGGAAGNTIYF,TGTGCCAGCAGCTCGGTAGGGGGGGCGGCTGGAAACACCATATATTTT
TRBV7-2,TRBD1,TRBJ1-2,CASSSQGGGIYGYTF,TGTGCCAGCAGCTCGCAGGGGGGCGGGATATATGGCTACACCTTC
TRBV25-1,NA,TRBJ1-5,CASLGGGAQHF,TGTGCCAGCCTGGGGGGAGGAGCCCAGCATTTT
TRBV4-2,NA,TRBJ1-3,CASSHPGTFDSGNTIYF,TGTGCCAGCAGCCACCCCGGGACTTTTGACTCTGGAAACACCATATATTTT
TRBV6-1,NA,TRBJ1-1,CASSEEPVVAEAFF,TGTGCCAGCAGTGAAGAACCGGTTGTAGCTGAAGCTTTCTTT